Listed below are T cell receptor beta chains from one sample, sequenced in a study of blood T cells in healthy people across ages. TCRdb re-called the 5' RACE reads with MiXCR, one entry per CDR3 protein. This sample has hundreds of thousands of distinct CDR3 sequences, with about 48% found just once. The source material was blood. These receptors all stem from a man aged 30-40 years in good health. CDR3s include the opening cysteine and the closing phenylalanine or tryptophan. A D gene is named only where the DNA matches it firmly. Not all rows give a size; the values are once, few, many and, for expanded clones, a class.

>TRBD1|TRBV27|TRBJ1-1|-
TGTGCCAGCAGTTTTACAGGGGGCTGGGGCACTGAAGCTTTCTTT
CASSFTGGWGTEAFF
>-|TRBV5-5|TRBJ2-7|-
TGTGCCAGCAGCATTGGGACATCTAGGGAATTTTACGAGCAGTACTTC
CASSIGTSREFYEQYF
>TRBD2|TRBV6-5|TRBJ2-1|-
TGTGCCAGCAGTAGGGGGGCTAGCGGGCCCAATGAGCAGTTCTTC
CASSRGASGPNEQFF
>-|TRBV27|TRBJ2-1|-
TGTGCCAGCAGTTTCGGAACAGGGTTTTTCAATGAGCAGTTCTTC
CASSFGTGFFNEQFF
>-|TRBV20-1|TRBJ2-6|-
TGCAGTGCTAGAGTGTGGCCGCGGGGCACCGACTCTGGGGCCAACGTCCTGACTTTC
CSARVWPRGTDSGANVLTF
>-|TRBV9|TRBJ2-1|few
TGTGCCAGCAGTGAGGGGACCCTCCCCGGGAATGAGCAGTTCTTC
CASSEGTLPGNEQFF
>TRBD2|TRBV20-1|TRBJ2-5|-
TGCAGTGCTCCAATCGGGACTAGCTCGGAAGAGACCCAGTACTTC
CSAPIGTSSEETQYF
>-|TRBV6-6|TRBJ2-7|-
TGTGCCAGCAGTTACGAGGGGGGGCTCTACGAGCAGTACTTC
CASSYEGGLYEQYF
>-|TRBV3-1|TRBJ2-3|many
TGCGCCAGCAGTCAAGAGGCAGATACGCAGTATTTT
CASSQEADTQYF
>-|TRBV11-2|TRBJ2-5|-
TGTGCCAGCAGCCCGACAGGATACCCCCAAGAGACCCAGTACTTC
CASSPTGYPQETQYF
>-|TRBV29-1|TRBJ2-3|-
TGCAGCGTTCTACCTCCAGATACGCAGTATTTT
CSVLPPDTQYF
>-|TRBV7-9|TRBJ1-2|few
TGTGCCAGCAGCCCTACCCCCGAAGGGAACTATGGCTACACCTTC
CASSPTPEGNYGYTF
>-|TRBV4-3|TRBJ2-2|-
TGCGCCAGCAGCCAAGAGTCAGGGACCGGGGAGCTGTTTTTT
CASSQESGTGELFF
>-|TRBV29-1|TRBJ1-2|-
TGCAGCGTTGAAGAGACATGGACAGAGGGCTATGGCTACACCTTC
CSVEETWTEGYGYTF
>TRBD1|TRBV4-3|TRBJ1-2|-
TGCGCCAGCAGCCAAGACCGAGGGGGCGATGGCTACACCTTC
CASSQDRGGDGYTF
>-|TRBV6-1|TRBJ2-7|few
TGTGCCAGCGGTTCCGACCGGGAGCAGTACTTC
CASGSDREQYF
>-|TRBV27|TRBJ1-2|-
TGTGCCAGCAGTTTTGACGTCTCCTTGTGGGATGGCTACACCTTC
CASSFDVSLWDGYTF
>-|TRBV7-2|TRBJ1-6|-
TGTGCCAGCAGCCCTGTCGGACAGTTTGATTCACCCCTCCACTTT
CASSPVGQFDSPLHF
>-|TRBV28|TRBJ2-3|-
TGTGCCAGCAGTTTCAGTCAGGGGCGCACAGATACGCAGTATTTT
CASSFSQGRTDTQYF
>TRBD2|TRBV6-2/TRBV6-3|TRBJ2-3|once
TGTGCCAGCAGTTACCTGTTCAGCGGGGGGGCCCCTGATACGCAGTATTTT
CASSYLFSGGAPDTQYF
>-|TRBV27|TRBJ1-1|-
TGTGCCGGCAGTTCCTCCCCGGCAGGCACTGAAGCTTTCTTT
CAGSSSPAGTEAFF
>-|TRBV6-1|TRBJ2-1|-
TGTGCCAGCAGTGAAATCGGAGGGAGCAATGAGCAGTTCTTC
CASSEIGGSNEQFF
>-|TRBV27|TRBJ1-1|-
TGTGCCAGCAGTGGGGGGATCACTGAAGCTTTCTTT
CASSGGITEAFF
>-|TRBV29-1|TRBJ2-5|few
TGCAGCGTTGACGTCGCAGGGGCGGGAGAGACCCAGTACTTC
CSVDVAGAGETQYF
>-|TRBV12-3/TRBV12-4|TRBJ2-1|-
TGTGCCAGCAGTTTAAACAGGGTGGGCTCTTCGGGGCAGTTCTTC
CASSLNRVGSSGQFF
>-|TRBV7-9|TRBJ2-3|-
TGTGCCAGCAGCTTATGGCAATCTAGCACAGATACGCAGTATTTT
CASSLWQSSTDTQYF
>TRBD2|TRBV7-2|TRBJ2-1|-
TGTGCCAGCAGCTTAGTCGGACTAGCGGCCTCCTACAATGAGCAGTTCTTC
CASSLVGLAASYNEQFF
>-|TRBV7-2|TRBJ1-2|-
TGTGCCAGCAGCTTAGCGGGGGGACCGAACTATGGCTACACCTTC
CASSLAGGPNYGYTF
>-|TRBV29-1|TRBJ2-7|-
TGCAGCGTTGTTAAGTTGACGGGGTCCTACGAGCAGTACTTC
CSVVKLTGSYEQYF
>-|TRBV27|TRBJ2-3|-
TGTGCCAGCAGTCCCCTCTCCGGGACAGATACGCAGTATTTT
CASSPLSGTDTQYF
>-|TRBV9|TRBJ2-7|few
TGTGCCAGCAGCGTATCGGGGACATTCGGCTACGAGCAGTACTTC
CASSVSGTFGYEQYF
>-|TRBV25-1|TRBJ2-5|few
TGTGCCAGCAGTGACCCCGGTCGATTGGGAGAGACCCAGTACTTC
CASSDPGRLGETQYF
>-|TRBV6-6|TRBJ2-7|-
TGTGCCAGCAGAGCCACGGGCGGGGCCTTCGGAACCTACGAGCAGTACTTC
CASRATGGAFGTYEQYF
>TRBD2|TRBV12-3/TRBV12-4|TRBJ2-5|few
TGTGCCAGCAGCCGCACCCATGGGGGGGAAGAGACCCAGTACTTC
CASSRTHGGEETQYF
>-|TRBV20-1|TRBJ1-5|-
TGCAGTGCTAGATATGTTAGCGGTGCAGACATTATATCGCAGCATTTT
CSARYVSGADIISQHF
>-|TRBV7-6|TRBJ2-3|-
TGTGCCAGCAGCTTAGGTCGAGGGGTCCCCACAGATACGCAGTATTTT
CASSLGRGVPTDTQYF
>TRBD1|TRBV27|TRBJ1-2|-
TGTGCCAGCGGGCGGCAGGGGGCAAACTATGGCTACACCTTC
CASGRQGANYGYTF
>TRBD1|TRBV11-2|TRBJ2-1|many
TGTGCCAGCAGCTTCGGACAGGGTCCCTACAATGAGCAGTTCTTC
CASSFGQGPYNEQFF
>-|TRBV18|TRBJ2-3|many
TGTGCCAGCAGCGGAAGTAGCACAGATACGCAGTATTTT
CASSGSSTDTQYF
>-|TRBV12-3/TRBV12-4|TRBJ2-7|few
TGTGCCAGCAGTTTAGGGATGCAGGAGTACGAGCAGTACTTC
CASSLGMQEYEQYF
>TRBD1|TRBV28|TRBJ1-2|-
TGTGCCAGCAGTTCCTCCGGGACAGGGCTTAACTATGGCTACACCTTC
CASSSSGTGLNYGYTF
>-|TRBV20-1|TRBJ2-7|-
TGCAGTGCTAGCCCAGCCTCCTACGAGCAGTACTTC
CSASPASYEQYF
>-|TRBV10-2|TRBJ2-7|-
TGCGCCAGCTCCGACGCCCGGGAAACCTGCGAGCAGTACTTC
CASSDARETCEQYF
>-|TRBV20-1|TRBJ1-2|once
TGCAGTGCCCCCGTTGAATATGGCTACACCTTC
CSAPVEYGYTF
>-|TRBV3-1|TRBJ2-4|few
TGTGCCAGCAGCCAAGTCCTACGGGGTACAGGAAACATTCAGTACTTC
CASSQVLRGTGNIQYF
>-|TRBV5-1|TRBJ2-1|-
TGCGCCAGCAGCTTAGCCCTCAGACAGAACAATGAGCAGTTCTTC
CASSLALRQNNEQFF
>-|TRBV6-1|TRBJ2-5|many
TGTGCCAGCAGTCCTCGGGGCCAAGAGACCCAGTACTTC
CASSPRGQETQYF
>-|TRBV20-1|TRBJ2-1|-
TGCAGTGCGAGAGGGGATGTGCATGAGCAGTTCTTC
CSARGDVHEQFF